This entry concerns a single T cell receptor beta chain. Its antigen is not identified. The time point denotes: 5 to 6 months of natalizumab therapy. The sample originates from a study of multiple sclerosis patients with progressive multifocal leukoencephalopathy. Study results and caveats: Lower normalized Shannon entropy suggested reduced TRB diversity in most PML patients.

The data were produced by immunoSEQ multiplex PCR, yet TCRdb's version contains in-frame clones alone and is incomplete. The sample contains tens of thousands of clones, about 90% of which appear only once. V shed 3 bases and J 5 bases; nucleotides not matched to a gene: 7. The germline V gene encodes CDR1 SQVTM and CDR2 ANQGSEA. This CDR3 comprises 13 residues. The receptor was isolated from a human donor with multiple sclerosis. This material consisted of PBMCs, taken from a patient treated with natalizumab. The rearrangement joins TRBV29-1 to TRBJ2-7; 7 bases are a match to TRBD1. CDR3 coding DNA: TGCAGCGTTGATTCCCCTCAGGGGGACGAGCAGTACTTC. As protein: CSVDSPQGDEQYF.